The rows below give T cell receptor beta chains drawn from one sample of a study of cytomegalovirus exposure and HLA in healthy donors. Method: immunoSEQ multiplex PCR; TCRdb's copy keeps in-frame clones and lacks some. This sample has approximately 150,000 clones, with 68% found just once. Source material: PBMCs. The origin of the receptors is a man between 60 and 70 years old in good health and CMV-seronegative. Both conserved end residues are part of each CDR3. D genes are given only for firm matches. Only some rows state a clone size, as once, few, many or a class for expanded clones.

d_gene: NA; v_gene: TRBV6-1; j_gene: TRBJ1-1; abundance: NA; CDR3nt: TGTGCCAGCAGGGACTTGCGGGAGAGCACTGAAGCTTTCTTT; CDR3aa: CASRDLRESTEAFF
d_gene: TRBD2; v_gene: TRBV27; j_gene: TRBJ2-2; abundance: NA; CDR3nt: TGTGCCAGCAGTTTACTAGCGGGAGACCGGATCGGGGAGCTGTTTTTT; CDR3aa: CASSLLAGDRIGELFF
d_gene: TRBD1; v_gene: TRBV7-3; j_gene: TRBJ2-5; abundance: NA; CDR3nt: TGTGCCAGCAGCTTGGGACAGGAGTACCAAGAGACCCAGTACTTC; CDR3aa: CASSLGQEYQETQYF
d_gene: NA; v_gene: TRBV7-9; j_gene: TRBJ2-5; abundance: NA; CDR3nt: TGTGCCAGCAGCTCCCAGTGGGAGACCCAGTACTTC; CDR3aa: CASSSQWETQYF
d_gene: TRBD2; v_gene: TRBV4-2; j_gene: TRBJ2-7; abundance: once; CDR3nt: TGTGCCAGCAGCCAAGATTGGACTAGCGGATCCTACGAGCAGTACTTC; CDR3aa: CASSQDWTSGSYEQYF
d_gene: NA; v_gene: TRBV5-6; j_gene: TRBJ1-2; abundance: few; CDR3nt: TGTGCCAGCAGCTTGAATGGGCTTTATGGCTACACCTTC; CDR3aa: CASSLNGLYGYTF
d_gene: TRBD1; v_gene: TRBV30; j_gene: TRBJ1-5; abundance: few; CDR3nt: TGTGCCTGGAGTTCAGGGGGCGTTGGCAATCAGCCCCAGCATTTT; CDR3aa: CAWSSGGVGNQPQHF
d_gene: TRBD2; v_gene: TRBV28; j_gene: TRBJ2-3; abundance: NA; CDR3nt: TGTGCCAGCAGTAGCGGGAGGTGGGCAGATACGCAGTATTTT; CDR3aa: CASSSGRWADTQYF
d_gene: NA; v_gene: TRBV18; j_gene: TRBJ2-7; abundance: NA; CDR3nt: TGTGCCAGCTCTGGGCCGCCGACGGCCTACGAGCAGTACTTC; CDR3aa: CASSGPPTAYEQYF
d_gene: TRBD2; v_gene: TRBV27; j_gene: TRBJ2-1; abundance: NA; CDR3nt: TGTGCCAGCAGTCCACTGACTAGCGGGAGTCCGTTCTTC; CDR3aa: CASSPLTSGSPFF